This T cell receptor (beta chain) was recovered during a study of blood T cells in healthy people across ages. Study overall: Template switching recovered approximately one barcoded beta molecule for every two T cells. Points from the study as a whole: Greater diversity and more naive CD4+ cells were seen in long-lived donors than in aged donors.

This clonotype has a handful of counts. Its antigen is unknown. This CDR3 is built from 14 residues. Germline V gene data show CDR1 as DFQATT and CDR2 as SNEGSKA (reference sequence). V was pared by 4 bases and J by 1 base, with 6 bases of the junction left unmatched. Through a sample-barcoded 5' primer and a J-beta primer mix, a second PCR was run for about 6 to 12 cycles. TCRdb re-derived calls from the 5' RACE reads in MiXCR, one entry per CDR3 protein. This table has 660,000 or so distinct CDR3 sequences, approximately 50% appearing once. The chain is built from TRBV20-1 and TRBJ2-5, with 7 bases matching TRBD1. Sequencing was carried out using blood. The TCR sequence derives from a man aged 60-69 years in good health. CDR3 bases: TGCAGTGCTAAACGGGACAGACCCCAAGAGACCCAGTACTTC. Its protein product is CSAKRDRPQETQYF.